These 24 T cell receptor beta chains were sequenced from one sample in a study of T cell responses to AZD1222 COVID-19 vaccine. Sequencing was performed with immunoSEQ multiplex PCR; in TCRdb, only in-frame clones are kept and a portion is missing. The sample includes about 130,000 clones, 88% of them seen just once. This sample comprised peripheral blood, obtained 28 days after the second AZD1222 dose. All receptors derive from an adult who received the AZD1222 COVID-19 vaccine.

V usage is TRBV28 and J usage is TRBJ1-1; weak D call: TRBD1 (5 bases). Germline CDR1 MDHEN, CDR2 SYDVKM. With 5 bases removed from V and 2 bases from J, the gap between germline ends came to 18 bases. The CDR3 is made up of 16 amino acids. As DNA, the CDR3 is TGTGCCAGCAGTCCCCAAACCTGGGGCACAAACACTGAAGCTTTCTTT. This codes for CASSPQTWGTNTEAFF.

J is TRBJ1-2 and V is TRBV5-4, with D tentatively TRBD1 (6 bases). The CDR3 totals 17 residues. Between the trimmed V and J ends, which lost 0 bases and 0 bases, there was a span of 15 bases. Germline loops: CDR1 SGHNT, CDR2 YYREEE (reference sequence). CDR3 sequence (DNA): TGTGCCAGCAGCTTGGGCCTACAGGGTCCTGCTAACTATGGCTACACCTTC. This sequence encodes CASSLGLQGPANYGYTF.

This clone was recorded at least ten times. V is TRBV25-1 and J is TRBJ2-2; D is uncertain. V dropped 3 bases and J dropped 0 bases, with 5 bases sitting between them. CDR1 is MGHDK, CDR2 SYGVNS, per germline. The CDR3 totals 14 residues. DNA of the CDR3: TGTGCCAGCAGTGAGAACGCGAACACCGGGGAGCTGTTTTTT. Translated: CASSENANTGELFF.

V usage is TRBV20-1 and J usage is TRBJ1-2; D is possibly TRBD1 (6 bases). Germline V gives CDR1 DFQATT, CDR2 SNEGSKA (reference sequence). The CDR3 runs 16 residues. V lost 3 bases and J lost 4, with 21 bases in between. The CDR3 nucleotides are TGCAGTGCTAGTTTTTTGGACCCAGGGGAGACCTATGGCTACACCTTC. Residues: CSASFLDPGETYGYTF.

The chain recombines TRBV6-5 with TRBJ2-5; no clear D gene. The CDR3 loop spans 14 amino acids. Per germline, CDR1 MNHEY and CDR2 SVGAGI. Trimming pared 4 bases from V and 5 bases from J, leaving 14 bases between. The CDR3 region has the DNA TGTGCCAGCAGTTTGATCGGGTTGGGGGAGACCCAGTACTTC. It yields the protein CASSLIGLGETQYF.

The chain has TRBV27 and TRBJ1-2; D call uncertain. The CDR3 spans 14 residues. Trimming removed 5 bases from V and 4 bases from J, with 14 bases in between. From germline, CDR1 is MNHEY and CDR2 SMNVEV (reference sequence). The CDR3 sequence is CASSPHARVYGYTF. Here the CDR3 DNA reads TGTGCCAGCAGTCCCCACGCAAGGGTCTATGGCTACACCTTC.

V gene TRBV19 combines with J gene TRBJ1-1, with D maybe TRBD1 (6 bases). Germline V lookup: CDR1 LNHDA, CDR2 SQIVND (reference sequence). Deletions cut 4 bases from V and 7 bases from J, with 13 bases between. The CDR3 covers 13 residues. The CDR3 DNA sequence: TGTGCCAGTAGTAGCCAGGGGCAGGGTGAAGCTTTCTTT. Protein product: CASSSQGQGEAFF.

CDR3 protein: CASSSVTSDTYEQYF. In DNA form, the CDR3 reads TGTGCCAGCAGTTCCGTGACTAGCGATACCTACGAGCAGTACTTC. The genes are TRBV28 and TRBJ2-7, with TRBD2 matching over 8 bases. Germline values: CDR1 MDHEN, CDR2 SYDVKM. The CDR3 extends over 15 amino acids. Germline trimming cut 4 bases from V and 2 bases from J; bases unmatched to any gene: 7.

The rearrangement joins TRBV9 to TRBJ1-2, with a possible D match to TRBD1 (6 bases). The CDR3 totals 14 residues. CDR1 and CDR2 (germline): SGDLS, YYNGEE. Trimming stripped 0 bases from V and 7 bases from J, with 13 bases between. CDR3 protein: CASSVGGGRSGYTF. The CDR3 region has the DNA TGTGCCAGCAGCGTAGGTGGGGGGCGGAGTGGCTACACCTTC. The complete variable domain, with remaining parts taken from reference TRBV9 and TRBJ1-2, reads DSGVTQTPKHLITATGQRVTLRCSPRSGDLSVYWYQQSLDQGLQFLIQYYNGEERAKGNILERFSAQQFPDLHSELNLSSLELGDSALYFCASSVGGGRSGYTFGSGTRLTVV.

V usage is TRBV30 and J usage is TRBJ1-2; D may be TRBD1 (5 bases). Per the germline V gene, CDR1 is GTSNPN and CDR2 is SVGIG (reference sequence). The ends were cut back, 0 bases at V and 8 bases at J, with 13 bases in the middle. The CDR3 length is 13 residues. CDR3 sequence reads: CAWSVWGVRGYTF. As DNA, the CDR3 is TGTGCCTGGAGTGTCTGGGGGGTACGGGGCTACACCTTC.

Here the CDR3 reads CASTTGQGGQPQHF. DNA of the CDR3: TGTGCCAGCACCACAGGACAGGGCGGCCAGCCCCAGCATTTT. The rearrangement joins TRBV7-9 to TRBJ1-5; 8 nucleotides match TRBD1. Germline assignment: CDR1 SEHNR and CDR2 FQNEAQ (reference sequence). After removal of 7 bases from V and 7 bases from J, the junction contained 9 bases not matched to a gene. The CDR3 loop spans 14 amino acids.

By sample share, this clone is medium-sized. DNA for the CDR3: TGTGCTAGTGGTTTGTTCCCCCAAAGGACAGGGGAAGGGGCTTTCTTT. Translating it yields CASGLFPQRTGEGAFF. The chain recombines TRBV12-5 with TRBJ1-1; TRBD1 matches at 9 bases. J lost 11 bases, V lost 2 bases, and 15 bases had no gene match. The CDR3 has 16 amino acids. CDR1 LGHNT and CDR2 FRNRAP come from the germline V gene.

This sequence joins TRBV7-9 and TRBJ1-6; 12 bases are shared with TRBD1. Germline V CDR1 and CDR2: SEHNR, FQNEAQ (reference sequence). The junction had 9 bases not matched to a gene; V was cut back by 0 bases and J by 9 bases. The CDR3 runs to 18 residues. The CDR3 DNA sequence: TGTGCCAGCAGCTTAGCGGCCGGGACAGGGGGCTCGGGTTCACCCCTCCACTTT. This codes for CASSLAAGTGGSGSPLHF.

The rearrangement uses TRBV4-2 and TRBJ1-2; 8 positions match TRBD1. The germline V gene has CDR1 LGHNA and CDR2 YNFKEQ. V shed 0 bases and J 4 bases; nucleotides not matched to a gene: 10. The CDR3 is made up of 17 amino acids. CDR3 sequence: CASSQEGAGQGTYGYTF. The CDR3 nucleotides are TGTGCCAGCAGCCAAGAAGGAGCCGGACAGGGTACCTATGGCTACACCTTC.

A few counts support this clone. The chain is built from TRBV6-5 and TRBJ2-7; TRBD2 aligns across 7 bases. CDR3 length equals 14 residues. V lost 5 bases and J lost 2; bases outside the gene matches: 6. The V gene's germline CDR1 is MNHEY and CDR2 SVGAGI. The CDR3 DNA follows: TGTGCCAGCAGTCGGACTAGGCTCACCTACGAGCAGTACTTC. Its protein is CASSRTRLTYEQYF.

This clone appeared once. The gene calls are TRBV19 and TRBJ2-1, with D possibly matching TRBD1 (5 bases). The V and J ends lost 3 bases and 8 bases respectively, with 17 bases between them. CDR3 length: 15 residues. The germline gives CDR1 LNHDA, CDR2 SQIVND (reference sequence). CDR3 in amino acids: CASSIIRAGPDEQFF. DNA of the CDR3: TGTGCCAGTAGTATCATTAGGGCAGGGCCGGATGAGCAGTTCTTC.

This rearrangement joins TRBV29-1 to TRBJ2-1, with 7 bases matching TRBD1. Looked up from germline, CDR1 is SQVTM and CDR2 is ANQGSEA. V lost 6 bases, J lost 4 bases, and 9 bases stayed unmatched. This CDR3 comprises 14 residues. The CDR3 sequence: CSVVSPGQYNEQFF. CDR3 DNA sequence: TGCAGCGTAGTTTCTCCGGGACAGTACAATGAGCAGTTCTTC.

The chain joins TRBV5-6 to TRBJ1-1, with D possibly being TRBD1 (6 bases). The CDR3 sequence is 16 residues long. V shed 2 bases and J shed 0 bases, with 14 bases lying between them. CDR1 SGHDT and CDR2 YYEEEE come from the germline V gene. CDR3 amino acids: CASSFVDRVLNTEAFF. In nucleotides, the CDR3 is TGTGCCAGCAGCTTCGTGGACAGAGTTTTGAACACTGAAGCTTTCTTT.

This clone was observed a single time. This rearrangement joins TRBV3-1 (or the pseudogene TRBV3-2) to TRBJ1-2; tentatively, D is TRBD1 (5 bases). The length of the CDR3 is 14 residues. Per germline, CDR1 LGHDT and CDR2 YNNKEL (reference sequence). The V gene lost 7 bases and the J gene lost 2 bases, with 14 bases spanning the gap. CDR3 nucleotides: TGTGCCAGCACCTCTCGGGGGGGGAACTATGGCTACACCTTC. Encoded protein: CASTSRGGNYGYTF.

This clone was seen only a few times. The chain employs TRBV5-1 and TRBJ2-7, with D perhaps assigned TRBD1 or TRBD2 (5 bases each). CDR1 is SGHRS and CDR2 is YFSETQ in the germline V gene. V lost 0 bases, J lost 3 bases, and 10 bases lay in between. The CDR3 spans 14 residues. The CDR3 loop is CASSLAGTGYEQYF. The CDR3 bases are TGCGCCAGCAGCTTGGCCGGGACGGGCTACGAGCAGTACTTC.

CDR3 amino acids: CASSVGTGESLYGYTF. In nucleotides, the CDR3 is TGTGCCAGCAGCGTAGGCACAGGCGAGTCCCTTTATGGCTACACCTTC. The rearrangement links TRBV9 to TRBJ1-2; D possibly corresponds to TRBD1 (5 bases). This CDR3 region has 16 residues. Deletions cut 0 bases from V and 5 bases from J, with 17 bases between. Germline CDR1 SGDLS, CDR2 YYNGEE.

This clone was seen only a few times. The V and J genes are TRBV6-5 and TRBJ1-2, with D unclear. Trimming took 2 bases from V and 8 from J, leaving 21 bases between them. This CDR3 is 16 amino acids long. The germline CDR1 and CDR2 sequences are MNHEY and SVGAGI. Here the CDR3 reads CASSYRQRAIYRGYTF. The DNA for the CDR3 is TGTGCCAGCAGTTACCGGCAGAGGGCCATTTACCGGGGCTACACCTTC.

This chain links TRBV7-2 with TRBJ1-1; D not resolved. The CDR3 has 13 residues. Germline CDR1 SGHTA, CDR2 FQGNSA. V lost 8 bases, J lost 5 bases, and 15 bases lay in between. The CDR3 loop reads CASEGFLGTEAFF. The CDR3 DNA sequence: TGTGCCAGCGAGGGTTTTTTGGGAACTGAAGCTTTCTTT.

The chain couples TRBV28 to TRBJ2-4, with D possibly matching TRBD1 (6 bases). CDR1 and CDR2 (germline): MDHEN, SYDVKM. The CDR3 is 14 amino acids. The V and J ends lost 6 bases and 6 bases respectively, with 15 bases between them. The CDR3 region has the DNA TGTGCCAGCAGCCCTCAGGGGACGGGAAACATTCAGTACTTC. It codes for CASSPQGTGNIQYF.